These 13 T cell receptor beta chains were all obtained from the same sample, sequenced in a study of T cell responses to AZD1222 COVID-19 vaccine. Profiled with immunoSEQ multiplex PCR; TCRdb holds only in-frame clones, not every one. The repertoire has under 100,000 clones, around nine tenths of them found once; the top ten carry less than 3%. The sample was peripheral blood, taken on day 0 of AZD1222 vaccination. The receptors shown here come from an adult in good health.

The CDR3 sequence is CASSQFQTEAFF. The CDR3 nucleotides are TGTGCCAGCAGCCAATTCCAGACTGAAGCTTTCTTT. This chain links TRBV3-1 (or the pseudogene TRBV3-2) with TRBJ1-1; D gene unclear. The CDR3 is made up of 12 amino acids. Germline V gene lookup returns CDR1 LGHDT and CDR2 YNNKEL (reference sequence). V was trimmed by 2 bases and J by 5 bases, leaving 6 bases between them.

The CDR3 nucleotides read TGTGCCAGCAGCAAAGAGGAGGCCGAGGGAACTGAAGCTTTCTTT. This encodes CASSKEEAEGTEAFF. The chain recombines TRBV21-1 with TRBJ1-1. TRBV21-1 is labeled a pseudogene. This CDR3 is built from 15 residues.

The rearrangement links TRBV25-1 to TRBJ2-5, with D unresolved. CDR1 is MGHDK and CDR2 is SYGVNS in the germline V gene. V lost 3 bases, J lost 5 bases, and 10 bases lay in between. The CDR3 has 13 residues. CDR3 residues: CASSDILMETQYF. In DNA, the CDR3 is TGTGCCAGCAGTGATATTCTAATGGAGACCCAGTACTTC.

The V and J genes are TRBV27 and TRBJ2-7; maybe TRBD1 (6 bases). From germline, CDR1 is MNHEY and CDR2 SMNVEV (reference sequence). The CDR3 spans 12 residues. Trimming left V 6 bases short and J 4 bases short, with 10 bases between. CDR3 sequence (DNA): TGTGCCAGCAGCACTCAGGGGTACGAGCAGTACTTC. It specifies CASSTQGYEQYF.

V gene TRBV10-2 combines with J gene TRBJ1-1, with D possibly being TRBD1 (6 bases). Germline-derived CDR1 and CDR2 are WSHSY and SAAADI. This CDR3 spans 13 amino acids. Trimming pared 7 bases from V and 2 bases from J, leaving 11 bases between. CDR3 protein: CASKPRGNTEAFF. The CDR3 nucleotides are TGCGCCAGCAAGCCCAGGGGTAACACTGAAGCTTTCTTT.

V gene TRBV30 combines with J gene TRBJ1-1; D is unresolved. This CDR3 contains 14 residues. Trimming took 3 bases from V and 5 from J, leaving 16 bases between them. Looked up from germline, CDR1 is GTSNPN and CDR2 is SVGIG (reference sequence). The CDR3 DNA sequence: TGTGCCTGGAGAGGATCGGTTAGAGGTACTGAAGCTTTCTTT. Its protein is CAWRGSVRGTEAFF.

V and J are TRBV7-9 and TRBJ1-2; D unclear. CDR1 and CDR2 (germline): SEHNR, FQNEAQ (reference sequence). CDR3 length equals 13 residues. V lost 5 bases, J lost 5 bases, and 12 bases lay in between. The CDR3 DNA is TGTGCCAGCAGCGACGGGGATCCTTATGGCTACACCTTC. It is translated as CASSDGDPYGYTF. Full variable domain (remainder filled in from reference TRBV7-9 and TRBJ1-2): DTGVSQNPRHKITKRGQNVTFRCDPISEHNRLYWYRQTLGQGPEFLTYFQNEAQLEKSRLLSDRFSAERPKGSFSTLEIQRTEQGDSAMYLCASSDGDPYGYTFGSGTRLTVV.

The chain couples TRBV4-3 to TRBJ1-1, with 7 positions matching TRBD1. The CDR3 extends over 15 amino acids. Trimming took 3 bases from V and 1 from J; bases not matched to a gene: 5. Germline V gives CDR1 LGHNA, CDR2 YSLEER. The CDR3 bases are TGCGCCAGCAGCCACTACGCAGGGGGGAACACTGAAGCTTTCTTT. This translates into CASSHYAGGNTEAFF.

V gene TRBV30 combines with J gene TRBJ1-1; D may be TRBD1 (5 bases). The CDR3 is made up of 13 amino acids. Looked up from germline, CDR1 is GTSNPN and CDR2 is SVGIG (reference sequence). V was shortened by 2 bases and J by 2 bases, with 9 bases between the two germline ends. CDR3 in DNA: TGTGCCTGGAGTAGCCAGGGAAACACTGAAGCTTTCTTT. Encoded protein: CAWSSQGNTEAFF.

The genes are TRBV6-5 and TRBJ1-1, with a possible D match to TRBD1 (6 bases). V lost 2 bases and J 5 bases, leaving 9 bases between the germline ends. CDR1 MNHEY and CDR2 SVGAGI come from the germline V gene. The CDR3 extends over 13 amino acids. For the CDR3, the DNA is TGTGCCAGCAGTTACGGACAGAAAACTGAAGCTTTCTTT. This translates into CASSYGQKTEAFF.

The rearrangement uses TRBV13 and TRBJ1-2; 12 bases match TRBD1. CDR3 size: 18 residues. Germline values: CDR1 PRHDT, CDR2 FYEKMQ (reference sequence). The J segment lost 3 bases and the V segment lost 1 base, leaving 9 bases of the junction unmatched. CDR3 amino acids: CASSLVGGQGARYYGYTF. The CDR3 bases are TGTGCCAGCAGCTTAGTGGGGGGACAGGGGGCCAGATACTATGGCTACACCTTC.

The J gene is TRBJ1-2, the V gene TRBV28; D is ambiguous. The germline V gene encodes CDR1 MDHEN and CDR2 SYDVKM. Trimming cost V 5 bases and J 2 bases, with 12 bases left between them. The CDR3 consists of 14 residues. The CDR3 sequence: CASSPSRENYGYTF. The CDR3 coding sequence is TGTGCCAGCAGTCCCTCCCGGGAAAACTATGGCTACACCTTC.

The V and J genes are TRBV7-8 and TRBJ1-6; 7 nucleotides line up with TRBD1. V lost 5 bases, J lost 1 base, and 2 bases stayed unmatched. The CDR3 is 15 amino acids. Germline CDR1 SGHVS, CDR2 FQNEAQ. The CDR3 is CASSQGGSYNSPLHF. CDR3 DNA sequence: TGTGCCAGCAGCCAGGGGGGATCCTATAATTCACCCCTCCACTTT. The variable domain in full, with the rest retrieved from reference TRBV7-8 and TRBJ1-6, is GAGVSQSPRYKVAKRGQDVALRCDPISGHVSLFWYQQALGQGPEFLTYFQNEAQLDKSGLPSDRFFAERPEGSVSTLKIQRTQQEDSAVYLCASSQGGSYNSPLHFGNGTRLTVT.